Following are 18 T cell receptor beta chains from one sample sequenced in a study of shared clonotypes between healthy human individuals. The protocol was immunoSEQ multiplex PCR, while the TCRdb copy is restricted to in-frame clones and leaves out a portion. Of fewer than 1.6 million clones listed, less than 99% were seen once; the top ten hold roughly 0.35%. Sequenced sample: naive CD4+ T cells sorted from blood. Subset defined: CD45RA+ positively selected. All receptors come from a man aged 25-45 years in good health.

This clone was observed once. The CDR3 bases are TGCAGCGTTGTCACTAGCGGGACTAGCACAGATACGCAGTATTTT. Its translation: CSVVTSGTSTDTQYF. This sequence joins TRBV29-1 and TRBJ2-3; 10 nucleotides align to TRBD2. V gave up 4 bases and J gave up 0 bases; unmatched junction bases: 4. The germline V gene has CDR1 SQVTM and CDR2 ANQGSEA. This CDR3 spans 15 amino acids.

On this clone: This specimen includes other DNA sequences encoding the same CDR3. The chain is built from TRBV11-2 and TRBJ2-7, with 9 bases that match TRBD1. Trimming cost V 1 base and J 3 bases; bases outside gene matches: 1. The CDR3 spans 14 residues. The germline CDR1 and CDR2 sequences are SGHAT and FQNNGV. CDR3 sequence reads: CASSLGQGGYEQYF. The CDR3, as DNA: TGTGCCAGCAGCTTAGGACAGGGGGGCTACGAGCAGTACTTC.

This sequence joins TRBV2 and TRBJ1-1, with D perhaps TRBD1 (6 bases). There are 13 residues in the CDR3. Germline V gene data show CDR1 as SNHLY and CDR2 as FYNNEI. The V end was cut by 7 bases, the J end by 1 base, with 10 bases between. The chain's CDR3 is CASNSQGNTEAFF. Here the CDR3 DNA reads TGTGCCAGCAACTCACAGGGGAACACTGAAGCTTTCTTT. Based on the CDR3 plus reference TRBV2 and TRBJ1-1, the full variable domain is EPEVTQTPSHQVTQMGQEVILRCVPISNHLYFYWYRQILGQKVEFLVSFYNNEISEKSEIFDDQFSVERPDGSNFTLKIRSTKLEDSAMYFCASNSQGNTEAFFGQGTRLTVV.

The chain has TRBV5-1 and TRBJ2-3; no definite D call. Germline V gives CDR1 SGHRS, CDR2 YFSETQ. V was trimmed by 5 bases and J by 0 bases, leaving 13 bases between them. The CDR3 spans 15 residues. The DNA for the CDR3 is TGCGCCAGCAGACGGGCCCCGGCTAGCACAGATACGCAGTATTTT. It specifies CASRRAPASTDTQYF.

V is TRBV9 and J is TRBJ2-7; D remains ambiguous. The V gene lost 0 bases and the J gene lost 5 bases, with 12 bases spanning the gap. This CDR3 comprises 14 residues. Germline CDR1 is SGDLS and CDR2 is YYNGEE. The CDR3 region has the DNA TGTGCCAGCAGCGTAGCTACTCAGAACAACGAGCAGTACTTC. Translated: CASSVATQNNEQYF.

V and J are TRBV10-1 and TRBJ2-7; D gene ambiguous. With 9 bases removed from V and 0 bases from J, the gap between germline ends came to 9 bases. Germline V lookup: CDR1 WNHNN, CDR2 SYGVQD (reference sequence). This CDR3 is built from 12 residues. CDR3 sequence (DNA): TGCGCCAGGGAGCAGAGCTCCTACGAGCAGTACTTC. It specifies CAREQSSYEQYF.

This rearrangement joins TRBV19 to TRBJ1-5, with D unresolved. Trimming took off 2 bases at V and 5 bases at J, with 13 bases between the two ends. This CDR3 is 15 amino acids long. Germline V CDR1 and CDR2: LNHDA, SQIVND (reference sequence). The CDR3 DNA reads TGTGCCAGTAGTATAACTGTCCGTCAGTATCAGCCCCAGCATTTT. It specifies CASSITVRQYQPQHF.

The J gene is TRBJ2-7, the V gene TRBV10-3; D might be TRBD1 or TRBD2, each matching 5 bases. The V gene lost 2 bases and the J gene lost 7 bases, with 15 bases spanning the gap. CDR3 length equals 14 residues. Germline CDR1 reads ENHRY; CDR2 reads SYGVKD. CDR3: CAISEPRERGEQYF. CDR3 bases: TGTGCCATCAGTGAGCCCCGCGAGAGGGGAGAGCAGTACTTC.

J is TRBJ2-1 and V is TRBV27, with D maybe TRBD2 (6 bases). Germline CDR1 MNHEY, CDR2 SMNVEV (reference sequence). V gave up 4 bases and J gave up 8 bases, with 21 bases separating them. CDR3 size: 16 residues. DNA of the CDR3: TGTGCCAGCAGTTCCCGACTAGTTCGCTCCTCCGATGAGCAGTTCTTC. Its protein is CASSSRLVRSSDEQFF.

CDR3 sequence: CASSPKANYEQYF. The CDR3 DNA reads as TGTGCCAGCTCACCAAAGGCTAACTACGAGCAGTACTTC. The V gene is TRBV18, the J gene TRBJ2-7; unclear D gene. Deletions cut 2 bases from V and 3 bases from J, with 8 bases between. CDR1 and CDR2 from the germline V gene are KGHSH and LQKENI. This CDR3 contains 13 residues.

V and J are TRBV19 and TRBJ1-1; D call uncertain. Germline V gene lookup returns CDR1 LNHDA and CDR2 SQIVND (reference sequence). The CDR3 consists of 14 residues. V was trimmed by 5 bases and J by 1 base, leaving 11 bases between them. CDR3 loop: CASSSLTRNTEAFF. CDR3 nucleotides: TGTGCCAGTAGTTCGCTGACACGGAACACTGAAGCTTTCTTT.

This chain uses TRBV5-4 with TRBJ2-7; 8 nucleotides match TRBD1. This CDR3 has 13 residues. The germline V gene encodes CDR1 SGHNT and CDR2 YYREEE (reference sequence). V gave up 2 bases and J gave up 6 bases; unmatched junction bases: 4. The DNA for the CDR3 is TGTGCCAGCAGCTTAAGACAGGGGACCGAGCAGTACTTC. Translated, it gives CASSLRQGTEQYF.

CDR3 sequence: CASSSGGHETANYGYTF. DNA for the CDR3: TGTGCCAGCAGCTCCGGGGGCCACGAGACAGCTAACTATGGCTACACCTTC. The gene calls are TRBV7-6 and TRBJ1-2; D may be TRBD1 (6 bases). Germline V lookup: CDR1 SGHVS, CDR2 FNYEAQ. V was cut by 4 bases and J by 0 bases, with 18 bases left in between. The CDR3 extends over 17 amino acids.

The chain is built from TRBV19 and TRBJ1-1, with D perhaps matching TRBD1 (6 bases). V lost 7 bases and J 1 base, leaving 7 bases between the germline ends. CDR1 is LNHDA and CDR2 is SQIVND in the germline V gene (reference sequence). The length of the CDR3 is 12 residues. The CDR3 DNA reads TGTGCCAGTATAGGGGGGAACACTGAAGCTTTCTTT. The encoded protein is CASIGGNTEAFF.

V and J are TRBV29-1 and TRBJ2-1, with 13 bases that match TRBD2. This CDR3 is built from 13 residues. Trimming took 8 bases from V and 8 from J; bases not matched to a gene: 6. From germline, CDR1 is SQVTM and CDR2 ANQGSEA. The CDR3 nucleotides are TGCAGCAAGACTAGCGGGAGGCGGGATGAGCAGTTCTTC. Encoded protein: CSKTSGRRDEQFF.

V gene TRBV6-5 combines with J gene TRBJ2-3; D unresolved. With 5 bases removed from V and 0 bases from J, the gap between germline ends came to 9 bases. The germline CDR1 and CDR2 sequences are MNHEY and SVGAGI. This CDR3 contains 14 residues. For the CDR3, the DNA is TGTGCCAGCAGTAGCCCCTTTAGCACAGATACGCAGTATTTT. This translates into CASSSPFSTDTQYF.

A note on this clone: This same CDR3 is encoded by further DNA sequences in the sample. The V call is TRBV27, the J call TRBJ1-1; D not certain. Germline V CDR1 and CDR2: MNHEY, SMNVEV (reference sequence). There are 13 residues in the CDR3. Trimming stripped 3 bases from V and 4 bases from J, with 9 bases between. The DNA for the CDR3 is TGTGCCAGCAGTTTTCCGGGGTCCACTGAAGCTTTCTTT. Translating gives CASSFPGSTEAFF.

A single count supports this clone. One end of the junction fails to match germline, which may point to a read error. The J gene is TRBJ1-2, the V gene TRBV6-1; 11 nucleotides align to TRBD1. From germline, CDR1 is MNHNS and CDR2 SASEGT. The CDR3 length is 17 residues. CDR3 sequence: CASSKAGTGGGNYGYTF. The CDR3 DNA reads TGTGCCAGCAGTAAAGCCGGGACAGGGGGGGGTAACTATGGCTACACCTTC.